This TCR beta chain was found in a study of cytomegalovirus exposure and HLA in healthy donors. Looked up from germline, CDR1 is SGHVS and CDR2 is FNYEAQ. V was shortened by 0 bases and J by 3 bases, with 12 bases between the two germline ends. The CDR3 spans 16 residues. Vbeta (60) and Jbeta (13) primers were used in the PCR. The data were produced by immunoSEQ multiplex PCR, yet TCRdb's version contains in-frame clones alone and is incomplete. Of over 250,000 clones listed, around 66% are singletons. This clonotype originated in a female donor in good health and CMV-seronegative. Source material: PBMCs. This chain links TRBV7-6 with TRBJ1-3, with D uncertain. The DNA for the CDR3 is TGTGCCAGCAGCTTAGCCGTCACAGCTTTTGGAAACACCATATATTTT. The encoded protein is CASSLAVTAFGNTIYF.